The TCR beta chain described here comes from a study of naive and memory T cell subsets. This clonotype was seen a few times. An oligonucleotide containing a UMI was ligated to the 3' end of TCR cDNA. The SP2 primer and nested alpha and beta constant region primers amplified ligated cDNA in four rounds. Each CDR3 protein is one row after TCRdb ran MiXCR on the 5' RACE reads. Of roughly 56,000 distinct CDR3 sequences in the sample, roughly 7% were seen once. CDR1 SGHRS and CDR2 YFSETQ come from the germline V gene. The CDR3 runs to 15 residues. With 1 base removed from V and 7 bases from J, the gap between germline ends came to 14 bases.

This clonotype was sampled from a male donor in good health. The V and J genes are TRBV5-1 and TRBJ1-4; D call uncertain. CDR3 in DNA: TGCGCCAGCAGCTTGAGGGCCCAGCGGGGTGAAAAACTGTTTTTT. Its translation is CASSLRAQRGEKLFF.